Presented here are 27 T cell receptor beta chains from one specimen sequenced in a study of T cell changes during pregnancy in multiple sclerosis. The data were produced by immunoSEQ multiplex PCR, yet TCRdb's version contains in-frame clones alone and is incomplete. This sample has 70,000 to 95,000 clones, with around 92% found just once. Sequences were derived from peripheral blood, sampled in the third trimester of pregnancy. The receptors were gathered from a female donor with multiple sclerosis, enrolled in a pregnancy study.

The chain is built from TRBV28 and TRBJ1-1, with a weak D call TRBD1 (6 bases). Germline lookup yields CDR1 MDHEN and CDR2 SYDVKM. The CDR3 is 14 residues long. Trimming shortened V by 3 bases and J by 4 bases, and 12 bases separated the two germline ends. The CDR3 is CASSFAGVGTEAFF. The CDR3 DNA sequence: TGTGCCAGCAGTTTCGCAGGGGTGGGCACTGAAGCTTTCTTT.

This chain connects TRBV10-3 to TRBJ1-4, with D unclear. Trimming left V 2 bases short and J 0 bases short, with 7 bases between. From germline, CDR1 is ENHRY and CDR2 SYGVKD. This CDR3 is 15 amino acids long. The CDR3 nucleotides read TGTGCCATCAGTGAGACTGCCGCAACTAATGAAAAACTGTTTTTT. Residues: CAISETAATNEKLFF.

The chain employs TRBV4-1 and TRBJ1-1; 7 nucleotides match TRBD1. V was pared by 1 base and J by 8 bases, with 1 base of the junction left unmatched. The V gene's germline CDR1 is MGHRA and CDR2 YSYEKL. The CDR3 spans 12 residues. The DNA for the CDR3 is TGCGCCAGCAGCCAAGCGACAGGGGAAGCTTTCTTT. Amino acid sequence: CASSQATGEAFF.

V gene TRBV19 combines with J gene TRBJ2-7, with 10 bases matching TRBD2. The germline gives CDR1 LNHDA, CDR2 SQIVND (reference sequence). The CDR3 covers 15 residues. The V and J ends lost 3 bases and 4 bases, in that order; junction bases with no gene match: 6. In nucleotides, the CDR3 is TGTGCCAGTAGTATTGCTAGCGGGAGTTGGTACGAGCAGTACTTC. The encoded protein is CASSIASGSWYEQYF.

The J gene is TRBJ2-7, the V gene TRBV7-9, with D perhaps TRBD1 (5 bases). This CDR3 has 15 residues. V was clipped by 2 bases and J by 3 bases, with 14 bases between them. CDR1 and CDR2 (germline): SEHNR, FQNEAQ (reference sequence). CDR3 nucleotide sequence: TGTGCCAGCAGCTTAAGGGGAAATGTAGTCTACGAGCAGTACTTC. Protein product: CASSLRGNVVYEQYF.

V usage is TRBV7-2 and J usage is TRBJ2-7; D possibly corresponds to TRBD1 (6 bases). This CDR3 is built from 13 residues. Trimming shortened V by 3 bases and J by 2 bases, and 8 bases separated the two germline ends. CDR1 is SGHTA and CDR2 is FQGNSA in the germline V gene. CDR3 residues: CASSLDSPYEQYF. Here the CDR3 DNA reads TGTGCCAGCAGCTTGGACAGCCCCTACGAGCAGTACTTC.

The V and J genes are TRBV28 and TRBJ2-2; possible D gene TRBD2, 7 bases. The CDR3 is made up of 15 amino acids. Germline CDR1 is MDHEN and CDR2 is SYDVKM. V gave up 1 base and J gave up 5 bases, with 11 bases separating them. The CDR3 spells CASSLFRGGTGELFF. The CDR3 nucleotides are TGTGCCAGCAGTTTATTCAGGGGAGGGACCGGGGAGCTGTTTTTT.

This clone was observed a handful of times. V gene TRBV28 combines with J gene TRBJ2-7; the D is unclear. This CDR3 is built from 11 residues. In germline, CDR1 is MDHEN, CDR2 SYDVKM. The V end was cut by 3 bases, the J end by 12 bases, with 12 bases between. The CDR3 bases are TGTGCCAGCAGTTTGAGTACGGGTTCGTACTTC. Its translation is CASSLSTGSYF.

V gene TRBV5-1 combines with J gene TRBJ1-1, with 8 bases aligning to TRBD1. The germline gives CDR1 SGHRS, CDR2 YFSETQ. The CDR3 sequence is 17 residues long. V shed 5 bases and J 0 bases; nucleotides not matched to a gene: 12. The CDR3 DNA is TGCGCCAGCAGACGACTAGGGACAGGAACGTTGAACACTGAAGCTTTCTTT. This gives the protein CASRRLGTGTLNTEAFF. The full variable domain, in which reference TRBV5-1 and TRBJ1-1 provide the parts outside the CDR3, is KAGVTQTPRYLIKTRGQQVTLSCSPISGHRSVSWYQQTPGQGLQFLFEYFSETQRNKGNFPGRFSGRQFSNSRSEMNVSTLELGDSALYLCASRRLGTGTLNTEAFFGQGTRLTVV.

J is TRBJ1-5 and V is TRBV5-1; 8 bases match TRBD1. Germline V gene sequence: CDR1 SGHRS, CDR2 YFSETQ. The V and J ends lost 0 bases and 4 bases, in that order; junction bases with no gene match: 3. CDR3 length: 15 amino acids. CDR3 residues: CASSLGTGWNQPQHF. The CDR3 DNA follows: TGCGCCAGCAGCTTGGGGACAGGGTGGAATCAGCCCCAGCATTTT. Using reference TRBV5-1 and TRBJ1-5 for the parts outside the CDR3, the full variable domain is KAGVTQTPRYLIKTRGQQVTLSCSPISGHRSVSWYQQTPGQGLQFLFEYFSETQRNKGNFPGRFSGRQFSNSRSEMNVSTLELGDSALYLCASSLGTGWNQPQHFGDGTRLSIL.

The rearrangement links TRBV27 to TRBJ1-4, with TRBD1 as a possible D gene (6 bases). Deletions cut 3 bases from V and 7 bases from J, with 15 bases between. The germline V gene encodes CDR1 MNHEY and CDR2 SMNVEV (reference sequence). This CDR3 contains 15 residues. This CDR3 reads CASSFSQGWSEKLFF. CDR3 nucleotide sequence: TGTGCCAGCAGTTTTAGTCAGGGGTGGAGTGAAAAACTGTTTTTT.

This chain joins TRBV9 and TRBJ2-5, with TRBD2 identical over 8 bases. The CDR3 sequence is 17 residues long. V was pared by 7 bases and J by 0 bases, with 14 bases of the junction left unmatched. CDR1 and CDR2 (germline): SGDLS, YYNGEE. DNA of the CDR3: TGTGCCAGCCCTACTCCAGCGGGAGACCCGTACCAAGAGACCCAGTACTTC. Translating it yields CASPTPAGDPYQETQYF.

The chain combines TRBV28 with TRBJ1-1; a possible D gene is TRBD1 (6 bases). Trimming took 2 bases from V and 2 from J, leaving 9 bases between them. The CDR3 runs 14 residues. Germline values: CDR1 MDHEN, CDR2 SYDVKM. Here the CDR3 DNA reads TGTGCCAGCAGTTTAGGGACACCCAACACTGAAGCTTTCTTT. Its protein product is CASSLGTPNTEAFF.

The chain recombines TRBV5-4 with TRBJ2-7, with TRBD1 as a possible D gene (5 bases). Trimming took off 2 bases at V and 2 bases at J, with 14 bases between the two ends. The length of the CDR3 is 15 residues. CDR1 is SGHNT and CDR2 is YYREEE in the germline V gene (reference sequence). As DNA, the CDR3 is TGTGCCAGCAGCTTTTGGGGCCCCAATACCTACGAGCAGTACTTC. Translation gives CASSFWGPNTYEQYF.

The V gene is TRBV5-6, the J gene TRBJ2-3, with D perhaps matching TRBD1 (5 bases). The germline CDR1 and CDR2 sequences are SGHDT and YYEEEE. The CDR3 length is 16 residues. V lost 0 bases to trimming and J lost 5 bases, with 16 bases between them. This chain's CDR3 is CASSLVTERFQDTQYF. For the CDR3, the DNA is TGTGCCAGCAGCTTGGTGACAGAAAGATTCCAAGATACGCAGTATTTT.

This rearrangement joins TRBV5-1 to TRBJ2-7; 13 bases fit TRBD2. The CDR3 is made up of 16 amino acids. V lost 4 bases and J lost 5; bases outside the gene matches: 9. Germline loops: CDR1 SGHRS, CDR2 YFSETQ. This CDR3 reads CASSLGLAGMGDEQYF. The CDR3 nucleotides are TGCGCCAGCAGCCTGGGACTAGCGGGAATGGGCGACGAGCAGTACTTC.

CDR3 loop: CASSYSRTGELFF. CDR3 bases: TGTGCCAGCAGTTACTCTCGCACCGGGGAGCTGTTTTTT. The chain carries TRBV6-6 and TRBJ2-2; D is uncertain. CDR1 MNHNY and CDR2 SVGAGI come from the germline V gene (reference sequence). Trimming cost V 0 bases and J 4 bases, with 3 bases left between them. The CDR3 contains 13 residues.

The chain is built from TRBV5-1 and TRBJ2-7, with a tentative D call TRBD2 (5 bases). V was shortened by 9 bases and J by 2 bases, with 18 bases between the two germline ends. Germline V gene data show CDR1 as SGHRS and CDR2 as YFSETQ. This CDR3 has 14 amino acids. The CDR3 DNA sequence: TGCGCCAACAACGGAAGCGGTAAGACCTACGAGCAGTACTTC. Residues: CANNGSGKTYEQYF.

This clone was counted a single time. This rearrangement joins TRBV23-1 to TRBJ1-1; 9 bases are shared with TRBD1. TRBV23-1 belongs to the ORF category, with a function that is uncertain. There are 15 residues in the CDR3. Unmatched junction bases numbered 13, after V lost 3 bases and J lost 11 bases. The CDR3 loop reads CASSHGTGIIGGAFF. The DNA for the CDR3 is TGCGCCAGCAGTCATGGGACAGGGATAATAGGGGGGGCTTTCTTT.

This clone was detected only once. The V and J genes are TRBV5-6 and TRBJ2-5; D is uncertain. The CDR3 is 14 amino acids. Germline V gives CDR1 SGHDT, CDR2 YYEEEE. Trimming cost V 1 base and J 4 bases, with 11 bases left between them. The DNA for the CDR3 is TGTGCCAGCAGCTTGTTGTACTCAATAGAGACCCAGTACTTC. It encodes CASSLLYSIETQYF.

This clone was detected once. V gene TRBV28 combines with J gene TRBJ2-1, with D possibly matching TRBD2 (7 bases). The CDR3 length is 14 residues. V lost 5 bases and J 13 bases, leaving 21 bases between the germline ends. Germline V lookup: CDR1 MDHEN, CDR2 SYDVKM. The CDR3 loop is CASSPPKGGTPQFF. The CDR3 nucleotides are TGTGCCAGCAGTCCCCCTAAGGGGGGGACCCCCCAGTTCTTC. Full variable domain (outside the CDR3, taken from reference TRBV28 and TRBJ2-1): DVKVTQSSRYLVKRTGEKVFLECVQDMDHENMFWYRQDPGLGLRLIYFSYDVKMKEKGDIPEGYSVSREKKERFSLILESASTNQTSMYLCASSPPKGGTPQFFGPGTRLTVL.

V and J are TRBV5-4 and TRBJ2-7, with TRBD1 matching 7 bases. In germline, CDR1 is SGHNT, CDR2 YYREEE (reference sequence). V trimming: 3 bases; J trimming: 6 bases; junction bases outside the gene matches: 6. The CDR3 sequence is 13 residues long. The CDR3 protein is CASSSGTAFEQYF. The CDR3 DNA follows: TGTGCCAGCAGCTCCGGGACAGCGTTCGAGCAGTACTTC.

The CDR3 DNA reads TGTGCCAGCAGCTACTCACGACAGGCAGATACGCAGTATTTT. It encodes CASSYSRQADTQYF. This chain links TRBV7-2 with TRBJ2-3, with D possibly being TRBD1 (6 bases). CDR1 and CDR2 (germline): SGHTA, FQGNSA. CDR3 size: 14 residues. The V end lost 4 bases, the J end lost 4 bases, and 12 bases lay between the germline ends.

V and J are TRBV27 and TRBJ2-7; D may be TRBD1 (6 bases). Trimming took 6 bases from V and 2 from J, leaving 17 bases between them. Germline lookup yields CDR1 MNHEY and CDR2 SMNVEV (reference sequence). CDR3 length: 15 amino acids. The CDR3: CASRPTGTLTYEQYF. CDR3 in DNA: TGTGCCAGCAGACCTACCGGGACACTCACCTACGAGCAGTACTTC.

The chain combines TRBV18 with TRBJ2-5, with TRBD1 identical over 12 bases. Looked up from germline, CDR1 is KGHSH and CDR2 is LQKENI. This CDR3 contains 22 residues. V lost 2 bases to trimming and J lost 5 bases; unmatched junction nucleotides: 24. For the CDR3, the DNA is TGTGCCAGCTCACCAAGGAAGGTAGCGGACACCGGGACAGGGGGCTCTGGGGAGACCCAGTACTTC. Its protein is CASSPRKVADTGTGGSGETQYF.

The rearrangement links TRBV6-5 to TRBJ2-7, with a possible D match to TRBD1 (6 bases). The CDR3 has 15 amino acids. Germline loops: CDR1 MNHEY, CDR2 SVGAGI. V shed 2 bases and J shed 0 bases, with 11 bases lying between them. The CDR3 DNA follows: TGTGCCAGCAGTTACCGTCAGGACAGCTCCTACGAGCAGTACTTC. Translated, it gives CASSYRQDSSYEQYF.

The rearrangement links TRBV6-5 to TRBJ2-2; 8 bases align to TRBD1. Germline V gives CDR1 MNHEY, CDR2 SVGAGI. The CDR3 is made up of 15 amino acids. V lost 8 bases to trimming and J lost 7 bases; unmatched junction nucleotides: 12. Here the CDR3 DNA reads TGTGCCAGCTGTACAGGGGGTAAAATTGACGGGGAGCTGTTTTTT. This codes for CASCTGGKIDGELFF.